Detailed here is one T cell receptor (beta chain). These data are taken from a study of blood T cell repertoires in COVID-19. About the research overall: The cDNA or gDNA used as material had been derived from T cells, B-cell-depleted T cells, or PBMCs.

Methods used by the authors: Amplified reference gene primers provided the basis for estimating nucleated cell counts. Sequenced by immunoSEQ multiplex PCR; TCRdb stores in-frame clones only, minus some. D and trimming come from the DNA, and the V and J calls and clone size come from that table. The repertoire holds hundreds of thousands of clones, with about 90% as singletons. In germline, CDR1 is MNHEY, CDR2 SMNVEV (reference sequence). V trimming: 2 bases; J trimming: 7 bases; junction bases outside the gene matches: 4. This CDR3 has 15 amino acids. The chain uses TRBV27 and TRBJ1-6; 8 bases are a match to TRBD1. Sample: peripheral blood. The sequence was obtained from a man aged 18 to 30 with active or convalescent COVID-19. The DNA for the CDR3 is TGTGCCAGCAGTTTAAAGGCAGGGGGCAATTCACCCCTCCACTTT. Protein: CASSLKAGGNSPLHF.